The clone carrying this T cell receptor (beta chain) was recorded only once. No antigen is known for it. The source of the sample is a study of radiotherapy plus CTLA-4 blockade in lung cancer. Germline V gene data show CDR1 as LNHDA and CDR2 as SQIVND (reference sequence). The V and J ends lost 6 bases and 4 bases, in that order; junction bases with no gene match: 8. This CDR3 is 14 amino acids long. Assay used: immunoSEQ multiplex PCR; TCRdb lists only in-frame clones, some missing. Among approximately 97,000 clones listed, 83% were seen once. The study's findings and limits: Tumor-origin TCR clones grew in blood after radiotherapy plus ipilimumab.

The TCR was taken from a human donor with non-small cell lung cancer who had stable disease on radiotherapy plus ipilimumab. The specimen comprised peripheral blood, sampled from a patient treated with radiotherapy plus ipilimumab. This chain joins TRBV19 and TRBJ1-1, with 7 bases aligning to TRBD1. This chain's CDR3 is CASSTANRGTEAFF. The CDR3 DNA sequence: TGTGCCAGTAGCACAGCGAACAGGGGCACTGAAGCTTTCTTT.